The T cell receptor beta chain described here comes from a study of T cell repertoires in cytomegalovirus infection. Study-wide background: Recently described HLA-C-restricted plus well-studied HLA-B-restricted CMV epitopes were used.

Note on this clonotype: The target antigen is unknown.

One entry per CDR3 protein results from TCRdb running MiXCR on the reads. The data show 830,000 or so distinct CDR3 sequences, approximately 29% seen once. Germline-derived CDR1 and CDR2 are SGDLS and YYNGEE. V was pared by 0 bases and J by 8 bases, with 17 bases between. The CDR3 spans 15 residues. V and J are TRBV9 and TRBJ1-2, with no clear D. Material: cultured CD8+ T cells from PBMCs, obtained from culture after CMV antigen stimulation. This receptor was taken from a human donor in good health (CMV status not recorded). Some clones in this sample may be carry-over from other donors' samples. The CDR3: CASSVGKGRGYGYTF. The DNA for the CDR3 is TGTGCCAGCAGCGTAGGAAAGGGAAGAGGTTACGGCTACACCTTC.